Detailed here is one T cell receptor beta chain. The data are from a study of shared T cell receptors in the human thymus. The table came from immunoSEQ multiplex PCR; TCRdb's copy has only in-frame clones and leaves some out. The data hold about 380,000 clones, with approximately 95% observed a single time. J gave up 4 bases and V 4 bases, and 11 bases lay outside the gene matches. This CDR3 comprises 17 residues. Germline values: CDR1 SGHNT, CDR2 YYREEE (reference sequence). The material sequenced was thymocytes. The chain combines TRBV5-4 with TRBJ2-1, with 10 bases that match TRBD2. The TCR originated in a human donor. The DNA of the CDR3 is TGTGCCAGCAGCCGCGCAGCGGGAGGGCCTAAATACAATGAGCAGTTCTTC. This encodes CASSRAAGGPKYNEQFF.